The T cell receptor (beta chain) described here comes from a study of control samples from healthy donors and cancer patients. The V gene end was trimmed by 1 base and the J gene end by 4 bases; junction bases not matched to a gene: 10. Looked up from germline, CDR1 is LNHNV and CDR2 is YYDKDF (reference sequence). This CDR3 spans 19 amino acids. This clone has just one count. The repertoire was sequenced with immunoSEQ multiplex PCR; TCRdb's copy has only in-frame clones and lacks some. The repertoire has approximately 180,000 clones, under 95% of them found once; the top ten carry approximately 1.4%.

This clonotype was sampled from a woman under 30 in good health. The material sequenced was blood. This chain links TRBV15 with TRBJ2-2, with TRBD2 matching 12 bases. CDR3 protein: CATSRVGLAGGPGTGELFF. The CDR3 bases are TGTGCCACCAGCAGAGTGGGGCTAGCGGGAGGGCCGGGCACCGGGGAGCTGTTTTTT.